This TCR beta chain emerged from a study of blood T cell repertoires in COVID-19. Study-wide context: Acute and convalescent COVID-19 samples came from the United States, Italy and Spain. PBMCs, B-cell-depleted T cells, or T cells provided the cDNA or gDNA that made up the material.

The CDR3 runs to 15 residues. Trimming cost V 0 bases and J 2 bases, with 11 bases left between them. The germline V gene encodes CDR1 MNHEY and CDR2 SMNVEV (reference sequence). Data came from immunoSEQ multiplex PCR; TCRdb stores just in-frame clones and leaves some out. The data show around 190,000 clones, more than 70% seen once. The sequence was obtained from a man aged 45-65 years with COVID-19, enrolled during active disease. The chain employs TRBV27 and TRBJ2-7; no definite D call. Sample: peripheral blood. The CDR3 region has the DNA TGTGCCAGCAGTTTATCTGGCAGAACACCCTACGAGCAGTACTTC. It yields the protein CASSLSGRTPYEQYF.